Listed below are T cell receptor beta chains from one sample, sequenced in a study of blood T cell repertoires in COVID-19. Sequencing was performed with immunoSEQ multiplex PCR; in TCRdb, only in-frame clones are kept and a portion is missing. In the table there are about 250,000 clones, around nine tenths of which are singletons. The sample was peripheral blood. The receptors come from a woman in her thirties or forties who had recovered from COVID-19. Each CDR3 is given with its conserved first and last residue. D genes are given only for firm matches. A row's size may be missing; if present it is once, few, many or a size class.

cdr3_aa | cdr3_nt | j_call | clone_size | v_call | d_call
CASSHLAGGPYNEQFF | TGTGCCAGCTCACACCTAGCGGGAGGGCCCTACAATGAGCAGTTCTTC | TRBJ2-1 | once | TRBV18 | TRBD2
CASSLNKGSERGTEAFF | TGTGCCAGCAGCTTAAACAAGGGGTCGGAAAGGGGCACTGAAGCTTTCTTT | TRBJ1-1 | . | TRBV7-9 | .
CASSQARGNQPQHF | TGTGCCAGCAGCCAAGCCAGGGGCAATCAGCCCCAGCATTTT | TRBJ1-5 | few | TRBV4-2 | .
CASSYTVIYEQYF | TGTGCCAGCAGTTATACAGTCATCTACGAGCAGTACTTC | TRBJ2-7 | . | TRBV6-2/TRBV6-3 | .
CASSKTVSGANVLTF | TGTGCCAGTAGTAAGACAGTCTCTGGGGCCAACGTCCTGACTTTC | TRBJ2-6 | . | TRBV19 | .
CASSYTGKGGNQPQHF | TGTGCCAGCAGTTACACAGGGAAGGGTGGGAATCAGCCCCAGCATTTT | TRBJ1-5 | once | TRBV6-2/TRBV6-3 | .
CAWSVLLGAGELFF | TGTGCCTGGAGTGTACTGCTAGGAGCCGGGGAGCTGTTTTTT | TRBJ2-2 | . | TRBV30 | .
CASSPQGGSNYGYTF | TGTGCCAGTAGTCCACAGGGAGGGTCGAACTATGGCTACACCTTC | TRBJ1-2 | . | TRBV19 | .
CASSQESQVYNEQFF | TGTGCCAGCAGCCAAGAGTCACAGGTCTACAATGAGCAGTTCTTC | TRBJ2-1 | once | TRBV3-1/TRBV3-2 | .
CASSLDRGNQPQHF | TGTGCCAGCAGTTTAGACAGGGGGAATCAGCCCCAGCATTTT | TRBJ1-5 | . | TRBV27 | TRBD1
CASSPRGSSDNEQFF | TGTGCCAGCTCACCTAGAGGTAGCTCGGACAATGAGCAGTTCTTC | TRBJ2-1 | . | TRBV18 | .
CASSGGRGGTETQYF | TGTGCCAGCAGCGGAGGGCGGGGGGGCACGGAGACCCAGTACTTC | TRBJ2-5 | . | TRBV9 | TRBD2
CASSPPRLAGVNEQFF | TGTGCCAGCAGCCCCCCCCGGCTAGCGGGAGTGAATGAGCAGTTCTTC | TRBJ2-1 | . | TRBV5-5 | TRBD2